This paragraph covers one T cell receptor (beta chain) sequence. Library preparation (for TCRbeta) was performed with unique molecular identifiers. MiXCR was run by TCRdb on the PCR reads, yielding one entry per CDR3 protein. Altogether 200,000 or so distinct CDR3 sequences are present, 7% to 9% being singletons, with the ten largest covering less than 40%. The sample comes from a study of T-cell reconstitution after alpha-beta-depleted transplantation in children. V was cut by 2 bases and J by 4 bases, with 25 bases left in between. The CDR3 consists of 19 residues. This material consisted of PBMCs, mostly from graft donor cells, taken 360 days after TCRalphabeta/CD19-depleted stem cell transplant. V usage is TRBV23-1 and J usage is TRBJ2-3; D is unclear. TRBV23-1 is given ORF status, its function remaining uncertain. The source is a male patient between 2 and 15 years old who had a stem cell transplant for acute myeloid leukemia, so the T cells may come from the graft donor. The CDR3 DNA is TGCGCCAGCAGTCAAAGAAGGCACAATCCATTTCCTCAGGCAGATACGCAGTATTTT. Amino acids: CASSQRRHNPFPQADTQYF.